The next 17 T cell receptor beta chains were all read from a single sample in a study of cytomegalovirus exposure and HLA in healthy donors. Use of 60 Vbeta and 13 Jbeta primers characterized the PCR. TCRdb's copy holds only in-frame clones and misses some; the assay was immunoSEQ multiplex PCR. The table includes 250,000 to 350,000 clones, around 80% detected once. The sample taken for sequencing was PBMCs. Receptors were obtained from a girl aged 2-10 years in good health and CMV-seronegative.

The chain recombines TRBV4-2 with TRBJ2-3; D is perhaps TRBD1 (6 bases). Trimming took 0 bases from V and 0 from J, leaving 13 bases between them. The CDR3 is 17 residues long. CDR1 and CDR2 (germline): LGHNA, YNFKEQ. CDR3 sequence reads: CASSQERMGASTDTQYF. The CDR3 DNA reads TGTGCCAGCAGCCAAGAAAGGATGGGGGCTAGCACAGATACGCAGTATTTT.

The V gene is TRBV5-6, the J gene TRBJ1-6; 8 positions match TRBD1. The germline CDR1 and CDR2 sequences are SGHDT and YYEEEE. The CDR3 has 15 amino acids. Germline trimming cut 7 bases from V and 1 base from J; bases unmatched to any gene: 4. This chain's CDR3 is CASARQGSYNSPLHF. In nucleotides, the CDR3 is TGTGCCAGCGCCCGACAGGGGTCCTATAATTCACCCCTCCACTTT.

This clone was found once. The chain combines TRBV11-2 with TRBJ2-6; D is perhaps TRBD2 (5 bases). CDR1 and CDR2 from the germline V gene are SGHAT and FQNNGV. This CDR3 comprises 15 residues. Deletions cut 1 base from V and 2 bases from J, with 6 bases between. The CDR3 reads CASSLVLAGANVLTF. CDR3 nucleotides: TGTGCCAGCAGCTTAGTACTAGCTGGGGCCAACGTCCTGACTTTC.

The chain is built from TRBV27 and TRBJ2-3; maybe TRBD1 (6 bases). There are 16 residues in the CDR3. Between the trimmed V and J ends, which lost 6 bases and 4 bases, there was a span of 20 bases. Looked up from germline, CDR1 is MNHEY and CDR2 is SMNVEV (reference sequence). In nucleotides, the CDR3 is TGTGCCAGCAGCTACACAGGGAAAGTTGGCCCAGATACGCAGTATTTT. Protein product: CASSYTGKVGPDTQYF.

The chain joins TRBV9 to TRBJ1-5, with unresolved D. Germline V lookup: CDR1 SGDLS, CDR2 YYNGEE. The CDR3 spans 15 residues. V was trimmed by 3 bases and J by 0 bases, leaving 10 bases between them. This CDR3 is CASSEQAYSNQPQHF. The CDR3 DNA is TGTGCCAGCAGCGAGCAAGCATATAGCAATCAGCCCCAGCATTTT.

The chain has TRBV9 and TRBJ2-3; D gene ambiguous. The CDR3 loop spans 11 amino acids. Germline CDR1 and CDR2: SGDLS and YYNGEE. The V end was cut by 7 bases, the J end by 2 bases, with 5 bases between. CDR3 sequence: CASGPTDTQYF. In DNA, the CDR3 is TGTGCCAGCGGCCCCACAGATACGCAGTATTTT. The full variable domain, with the rest looked up from reference TRBV9 and TRBJ2-3, is DSGVTQTPKHLITATGQRVTLRCSPRSGDLSVYWYQQSLDQGLQFLIQYYNGEERAKGNILERFSAQQFPDLHSELNLSSLELGDSALYFCASGPTDTQYFGPGTRLTVL.

V gene TRBV15 combines with J gene TRBJ2-1; 11 nucleotides line up with TRBD1. The germline V gene has CDR1 LNHNV and CDR2 YYDKDF (reference sequence). The length of the CDR3 is 15 residues. The V and J ends lost 5 bases and 6 bases, in that order; junction bases with no gene match: 6. Written as DNA, the CDR3 is TGTGCCACCAGCCCGGACAGGGGGCACGCCAATGAGCAGTTCTTC. Encoded protein: CATSPDRGHANEQFF.

V and J are TRBV27 and TRBJ2-7; 8 nucleotides agree with TRBD1. CDR1 and CDR2 (germline): MNHEY, SMNVEV (reference sequence). The CDR3 runs 22 residues. V dropped 9 bases and J dropped 5; count of bases not matched to a gene: 36. The CDR3 region is CASTFPRAPQGGWFLVYDEQYF. Written as DNA, the CDR3 is TGTGCCAGTACCTTTCCTCGGGCTCCACAGGGGGGATGGTTTCTTGTCTACGACGAGCAGTACTTC.

The V call is TRBV4-1, the J call TRBJ2-5; 10 bases agree with TRBD2. Germline V gene lookup returns CDR1 MGHRA and CDR2 YSYEKL. Trimming at V came to 4 bases and at J to 5 bases, leaving 16 bases not matched to a gene. This CDR3 region has 18 residues. CDR3 sequence: CASSRLPPGLAFVETQYF. The CDR3 region has the DNA TGCGCCAGCAGCCGTCTCCCCCCGGGACTAGCGTTTGTTGAGACCCAGTACTTC.

The CDR3 DNA follows: TGCGCCAGCAGGGGACAGGGGGCGAACAATGAGCAGTTCTTC. Amino acid sequence: CASRGQGANNEQFF. This sequence joins TRBV5-1 and TRBJ2-1, with 12 bases identical to TRBD1. The J segment lost 5 bases and the V segment lost 5 bases, leaving 2 bases of the junction unmatched. The CDR3 is 14 amino acids. Germline V lookup: CDR1 SGHRS, CDR2 YFSETQ.

In this sample, this clone turned up once. CDR3 protein: CASSQGGVYTIYF. The CDR3 DNA reads TGTGCCAGCAGTCAGGGGGGAGTATACACCATATATTTT. The rearrangement links TRBV6-6 to TRBJ1-3, with 7 bases that match TRBD1. The CDR3 runs 13 residues. Germline CDR1 is MNHNY and CDR2 is SVGAGI (reference sequence). Unmatched junction bases numbered 6, after V lost 5 bases and J lost 8 bases.

V gene TRBV2 combines with J gene TRBJ2-1, with 12 bases identical to TRBD2. Looked up from germline, CDR1 is SNHLY and CDR2 is FYNNEI. The CDR3 length is 16 residues. V lost 0 bases to trimming and J lost 8 bases; unmatched junction nucleotides: 5. DNA of the CDR3: TGTGCCAGCAGTGAAGCGAGACTAGCGGGGGTCGATGAGCAGTTCTTC. Translated, it gives CASSEARLAGVDEQFF.

The chain combines TRBV6-1 with TRBJ1-1; 9 bases are shared with TRBD1. This CDR3 is 13 amino acids long. V lost 10 bases to trimming and J lost 8 bases; unmatched junction nucleotides: 11. Per the germline V gene, CDR1 is MNHNS and CDR2 is SASEGT. The CDR3, as DNA: TGTGCCAACATATCACCCGGGACAGGGGAAGCTTTCTTT. Amino acid sequence: CANISPGTGEAFF.

The chain links TRBV5-6 to TRBJ2-7; D is perhaps TRBD2 (7 bases). V lost 1 base and J 8 bases, leaving 22 bases between the germline ends. Germline V gives CDR1 SGHDT, CDR2 YYEEEE. This CDR3 is built from 16 residues. The CDR3, as DNA: TGTGCCAGCAGCTTGTTGGGGGCGGGAGCCTCCCTGCAGCAGTACTTC. Its translation is CASSLLGAGASLQQYF.

Written as DNA, the CDR3 is TGTGCCAGCAGCGTAGTCGGGAGGGCCGAGAATGAGCAGTTCTTC. Amino acid sequence: CASSVVGRAENEQFF. The chain carries TRBV9 and TRBJ2-1; 8 nucleotides agree with TRBD2. There are 15 residues in the CDR3. V shed 0 bases and J 7 bases; nucleotides not matched to a gene: 6. CDR1 is SGDLS and CDR2 is YYNGEE in the germline V gene.

The J gene is TRBJ1-5, the V gene TRBV2, with D possibly being TRBD1 (5 bases). In germline, CDR1 is SNHLY, CDR2 FYNNEI. The CDR3 runs 14 residues. The V end lost 5 bases, the J end lost 7 bases, and 15 bases lay between the germline ends. CDR3 in amino acids: CASSPFGGRQPQHF. CDR3 sequence (DNA): TGTGCCAGCAGTCCTTTCGGGGGGAGGCAGCCCCAGCATTTT.

The genes are TRBV6-6 and TRBJ1-1; 7 nucleotides align to TRBD1. The CDR3 loop spans 12 amino acids. CDR1 and CDR2 from the germline V gene are MNHNY and SVGAGI (reference sequence). V was clipped by 1 base and J by 11 bases; unmatched bases: 4. This CDR3 reads CASSYFTGEAFF. The CDR3 DNA reads TGTGCCAGCAGTTACTTTACAGGGGAGGCTTTCTTT.